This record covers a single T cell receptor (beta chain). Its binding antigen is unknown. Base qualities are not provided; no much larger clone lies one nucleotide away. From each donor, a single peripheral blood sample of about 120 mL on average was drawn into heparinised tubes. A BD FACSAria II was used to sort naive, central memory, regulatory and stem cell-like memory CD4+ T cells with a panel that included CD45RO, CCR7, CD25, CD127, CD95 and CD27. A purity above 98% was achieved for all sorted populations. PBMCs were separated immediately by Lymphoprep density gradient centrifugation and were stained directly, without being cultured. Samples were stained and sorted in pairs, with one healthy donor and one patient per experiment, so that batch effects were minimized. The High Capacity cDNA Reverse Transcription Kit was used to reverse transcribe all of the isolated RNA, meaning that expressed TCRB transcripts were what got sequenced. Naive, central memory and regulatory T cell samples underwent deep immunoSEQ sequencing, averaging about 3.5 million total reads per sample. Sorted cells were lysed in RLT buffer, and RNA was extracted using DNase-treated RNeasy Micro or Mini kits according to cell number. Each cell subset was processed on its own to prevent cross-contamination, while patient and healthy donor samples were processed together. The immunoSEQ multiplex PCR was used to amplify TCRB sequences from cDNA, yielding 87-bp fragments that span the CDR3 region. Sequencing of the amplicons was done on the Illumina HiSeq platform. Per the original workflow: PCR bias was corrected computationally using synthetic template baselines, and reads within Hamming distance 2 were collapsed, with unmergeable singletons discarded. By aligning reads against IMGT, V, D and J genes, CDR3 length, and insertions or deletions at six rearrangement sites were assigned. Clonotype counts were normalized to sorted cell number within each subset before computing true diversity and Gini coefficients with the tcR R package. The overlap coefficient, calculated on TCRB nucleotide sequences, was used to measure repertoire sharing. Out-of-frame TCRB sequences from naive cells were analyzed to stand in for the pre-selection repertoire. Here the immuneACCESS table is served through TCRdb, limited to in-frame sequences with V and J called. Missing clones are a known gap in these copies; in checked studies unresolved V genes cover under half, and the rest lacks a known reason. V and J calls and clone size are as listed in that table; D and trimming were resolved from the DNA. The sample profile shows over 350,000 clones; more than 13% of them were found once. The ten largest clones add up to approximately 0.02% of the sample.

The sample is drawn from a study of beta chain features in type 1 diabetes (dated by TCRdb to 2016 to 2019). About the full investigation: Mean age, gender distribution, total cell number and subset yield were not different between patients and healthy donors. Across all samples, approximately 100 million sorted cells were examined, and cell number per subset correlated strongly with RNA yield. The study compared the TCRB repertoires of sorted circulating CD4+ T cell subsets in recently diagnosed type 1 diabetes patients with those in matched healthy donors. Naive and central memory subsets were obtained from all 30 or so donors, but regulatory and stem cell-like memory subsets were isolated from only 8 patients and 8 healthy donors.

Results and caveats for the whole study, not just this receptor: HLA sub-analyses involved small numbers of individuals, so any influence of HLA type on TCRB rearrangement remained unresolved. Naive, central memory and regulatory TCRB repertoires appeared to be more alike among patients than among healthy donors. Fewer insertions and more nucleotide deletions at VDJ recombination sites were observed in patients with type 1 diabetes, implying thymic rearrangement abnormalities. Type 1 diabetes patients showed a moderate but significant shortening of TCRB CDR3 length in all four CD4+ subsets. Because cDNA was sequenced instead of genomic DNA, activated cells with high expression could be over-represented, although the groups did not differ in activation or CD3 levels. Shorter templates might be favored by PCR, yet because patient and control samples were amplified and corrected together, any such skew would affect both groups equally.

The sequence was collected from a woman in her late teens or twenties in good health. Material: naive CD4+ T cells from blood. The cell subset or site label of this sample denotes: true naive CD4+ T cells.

The CDR3 sequence is CASSPRTGYEQYF. The nucleotides are TGTGCCAGCAGCCCGAGGACGGGGTACGAGCAGTACTTC. Recombination connected TRBV7-2 to TRBJ2-7; tentative D gene TRBD2, with 5 bases matching. Inclusive of the bounding cysteine and phenylalanine, the CDR3 is 13 residues long. CDR3 DNA is the only sequence kept; it has 39 bases, read in frame from the first base. Relative to germline, V is 5 bases shorter and J is 4 bases shorter, with 12 bases between their ends. CDR1 and CDR2, looked up from the germline V gene, are SGHTA and FQGNSA. Supplemented by the reference TRBV7-2 and TRBJ2-7 proteins around the CDR3, the complete variable domain is GAGVSQSPSNKVTEKGKDVELRCDPISGHTALYWYRQSLGQGLEFLIYFQGNSAPDKSGLPSDRFSAERTGGSVSTLTIQRTQQEDSAVYLCASSPRTGYEQYFGPGTRLTVT.